The sequence of this T cell receptor beta chain was determined in a study of T cells after yellow fever vaccination. Study results and limitations: Boosting was followed by the reappearance of most primary-vaccination clones (under 97% CD4, about 90% CD8).

From germline, CDR1 is LGHNA and CDR2 YNFKEQ. The CDR3 sequence is 16 residues long. V was shortened by 0 bases and J by 4 bases, with 13 bases between the two germline ends. This clonotype has more than one count but fewer than ten. What it binds is unknown. Via MiXCR, TCRdb re-called the 5' RACE reads, giving one row per CDR3 protein. The data show approximately 250,000 distinct CDR3 sequences, roughly 5.2% seen once. Sequences were derived from CD4+ T cells sorted from PBMCs, sampled on the day of the yellow fever booster vaccination. This sequence joins TRBV4-2 and TRBJ1-3; tentative D call: TRBD1 (5 bases). This sequence originates from a young man who received the YFV17D yellow fever vaccine. The DNA for the CDR3 is TGTGCCAGCAGCCAAGATCTCGGGGACGGAGGAAACACCATATATTTT. This gives the protein CASSQDLGDGGNTIYF.